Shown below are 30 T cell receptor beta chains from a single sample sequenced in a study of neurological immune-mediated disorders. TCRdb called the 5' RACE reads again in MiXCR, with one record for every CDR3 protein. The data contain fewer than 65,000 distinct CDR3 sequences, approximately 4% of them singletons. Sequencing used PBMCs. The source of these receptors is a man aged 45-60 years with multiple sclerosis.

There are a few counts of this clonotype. DNA of the CDR3: TGTGCCAGCAGTTACTCGAAGGGACAGTGGGAGACCCAGTACTTC. Protein sequence: CASSYSKGQWETQYF. The V call is TRBV6-6, the J call TRBJ2-5; 7 nucleotides align to TRBD1. J was trimmed by 5 bases and V by 0 bases; bases with no gene match: 6. The CDR3 has 15 amino acids. CDR1 and CDR2 (germline): MNHNY, SVGAGI (reference sequence).

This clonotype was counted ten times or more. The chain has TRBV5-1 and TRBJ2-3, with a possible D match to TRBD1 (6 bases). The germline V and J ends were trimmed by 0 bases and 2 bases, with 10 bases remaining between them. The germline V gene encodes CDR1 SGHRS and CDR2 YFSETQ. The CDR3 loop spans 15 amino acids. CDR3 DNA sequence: TGCGCCAGCAGCTTGGAAGGACAGCACACAGATACGCAGTATTTT. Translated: CASSLEGQHTDTQYF.

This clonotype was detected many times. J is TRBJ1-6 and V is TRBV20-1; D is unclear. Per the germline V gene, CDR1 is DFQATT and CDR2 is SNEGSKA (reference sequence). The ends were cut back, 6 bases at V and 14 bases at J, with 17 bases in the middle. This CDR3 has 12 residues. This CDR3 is CSAMTTARSLHF. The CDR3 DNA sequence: TGCAGTGCCATGACGACCGCTAGGTCCCTCCACTTT.

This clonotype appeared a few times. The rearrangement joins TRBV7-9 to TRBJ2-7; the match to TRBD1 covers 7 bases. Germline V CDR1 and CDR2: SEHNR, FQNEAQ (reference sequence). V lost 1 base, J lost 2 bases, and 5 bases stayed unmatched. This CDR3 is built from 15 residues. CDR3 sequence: CASSLETGPAYEQYF. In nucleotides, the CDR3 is TGTGCCAGCAGCTTAGAGACAGGGCCCGCCTACGAGCAGTACTTC.

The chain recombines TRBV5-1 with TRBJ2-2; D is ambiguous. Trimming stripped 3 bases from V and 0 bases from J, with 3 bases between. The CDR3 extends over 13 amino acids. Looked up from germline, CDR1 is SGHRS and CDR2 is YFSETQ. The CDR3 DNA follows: TGCGCCAGCAGCTCCGCGAACACCGGGGAGCTGTTTTTT. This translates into CASSSANTGELFF.

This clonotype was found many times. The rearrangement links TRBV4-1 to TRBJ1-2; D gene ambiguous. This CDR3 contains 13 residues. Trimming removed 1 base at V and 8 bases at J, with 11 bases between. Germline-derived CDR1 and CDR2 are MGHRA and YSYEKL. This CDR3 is CASSQVGPAGYTF. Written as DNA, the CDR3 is TGCGCCAGCAGCCAAGTGGGTCCGGCCGGCTACACCTTC.

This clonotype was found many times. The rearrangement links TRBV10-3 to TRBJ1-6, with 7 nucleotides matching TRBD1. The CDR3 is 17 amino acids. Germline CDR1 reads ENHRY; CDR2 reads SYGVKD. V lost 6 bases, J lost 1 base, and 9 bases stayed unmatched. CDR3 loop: CAISKQGSGSYNSPLHF. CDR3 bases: TGTGCCATCAGCAAACAGGGGTCAGGATCCTATAATTCACCCCTCCACTTT.

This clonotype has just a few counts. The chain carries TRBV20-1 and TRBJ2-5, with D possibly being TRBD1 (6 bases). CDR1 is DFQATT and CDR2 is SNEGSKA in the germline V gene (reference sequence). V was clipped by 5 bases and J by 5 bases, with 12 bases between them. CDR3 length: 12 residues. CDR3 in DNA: TGCAGTGCTTTGAGAGGGGGTGAGACCCAGTACTTC. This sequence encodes CSALRGGETQYF.

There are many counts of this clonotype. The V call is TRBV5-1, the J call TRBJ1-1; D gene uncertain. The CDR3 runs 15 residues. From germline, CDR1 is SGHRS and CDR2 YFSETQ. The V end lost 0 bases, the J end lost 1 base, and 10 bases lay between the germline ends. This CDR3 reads CASSLVLAENTEAFF. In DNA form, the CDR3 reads TGCGCCAGCAGCTTGGTTCTGGCTGAGAACACTGAAGCTTTCTTT.

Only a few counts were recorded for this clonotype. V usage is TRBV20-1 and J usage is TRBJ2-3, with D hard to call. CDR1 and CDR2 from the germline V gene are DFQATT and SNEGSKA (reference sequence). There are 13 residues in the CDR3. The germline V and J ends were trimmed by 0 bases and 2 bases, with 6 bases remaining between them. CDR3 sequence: CSARDPNTDTQYF. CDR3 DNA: TGCAGTGCTAGAGATCCTAACACAGATACGCAGTATTTT.

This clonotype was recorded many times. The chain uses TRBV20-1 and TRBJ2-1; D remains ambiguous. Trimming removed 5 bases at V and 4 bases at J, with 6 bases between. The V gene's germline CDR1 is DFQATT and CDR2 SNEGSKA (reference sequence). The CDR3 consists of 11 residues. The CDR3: CSAPGYNEQFF. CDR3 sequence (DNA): TGCAGTGCTCCCGGGTACAATGAGCAGTTCTTC.

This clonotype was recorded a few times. The CDR3 nucleotides read TGCAGTGCCTTACTTACGACAGGGCGCCTAGATGAGCAGTTCTTC. Translation gives CSALLTTGRLDEQFF. The V call is TRBV20-1, the J call TRBJ2-1, with 7 bases matching TRBD1. Trimming at V came to 6 bases and at J to 8 bases, leaving 16 bases not matched to a gene. This CDR3 spans 15 amino acids. Germline assignment: CDR1 DFQATT and CDR2 SNEGSKA (reference sequence).

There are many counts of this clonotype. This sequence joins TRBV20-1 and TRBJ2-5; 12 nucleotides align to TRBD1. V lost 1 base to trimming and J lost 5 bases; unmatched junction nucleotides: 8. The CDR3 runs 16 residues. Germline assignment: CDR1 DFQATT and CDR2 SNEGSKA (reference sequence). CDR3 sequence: CSARGGTGGLWETQYF. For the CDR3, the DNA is TGCAGTGCTAGAGGAGGGACAGGGGGCCTATGGGAGACCCAGTACTTC.

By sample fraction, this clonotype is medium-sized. CDR3 nucleotide sequence: TGTGCCATCAGTGATATGGGGACCTACGAGCAGTACTTC. This encodes CAISDMGTYEQYF. This chain links TRBV10-3 with TRBJ2-7; D not certain. Germline V CDR1 and CDR2: ENHRY, SYGVKD. There are 13 residues in the CDR3. V lost 3 bases, J lost 2 bases, and 8 bases lay in between.

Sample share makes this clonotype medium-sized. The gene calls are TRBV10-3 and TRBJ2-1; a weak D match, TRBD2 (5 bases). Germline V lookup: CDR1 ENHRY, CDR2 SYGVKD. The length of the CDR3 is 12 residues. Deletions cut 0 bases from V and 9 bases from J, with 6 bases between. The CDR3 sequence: CAISESTIEQFF. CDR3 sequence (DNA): TGTGCCATCAGTGAGTCGACTATTGAGCAGTTCTTC.

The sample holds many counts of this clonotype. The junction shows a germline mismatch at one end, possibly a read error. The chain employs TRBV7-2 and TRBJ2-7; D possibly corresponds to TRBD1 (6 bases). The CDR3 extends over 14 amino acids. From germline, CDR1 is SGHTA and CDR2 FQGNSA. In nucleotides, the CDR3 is TGTGCCAGCAGCCATCGGGACACCTCCTTCGAGCAGTACTTC. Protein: CASSHRDTSFEQYF. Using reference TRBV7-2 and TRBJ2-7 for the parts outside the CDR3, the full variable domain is GAGVSQSPSNKVTEKGKDVELRCDPISGHTALYWYRQSLGQGLEFLIYFQGNSAPDKSGLPSDRFSAERTGGSVSTLTIQRTQQEDSAVYLCASSHRDTSFEQYFGPGTRLTVT.

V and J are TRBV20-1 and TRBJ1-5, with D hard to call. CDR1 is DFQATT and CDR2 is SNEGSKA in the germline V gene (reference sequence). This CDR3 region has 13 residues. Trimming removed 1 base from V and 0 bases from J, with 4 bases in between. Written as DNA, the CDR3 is TGCAGTGCTAGAGGGGTTAGCAATCAGCCCCAGCATTTT. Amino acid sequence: CSARGVSNQPQHF.

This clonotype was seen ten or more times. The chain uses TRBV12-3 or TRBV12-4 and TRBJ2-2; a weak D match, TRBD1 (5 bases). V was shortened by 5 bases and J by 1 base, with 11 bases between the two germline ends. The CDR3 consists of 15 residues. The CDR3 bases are TGTGCCAGCAGTCCTAGGACAAGGAACACCGGGGAGCTGTTTTTT. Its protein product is CASSPRTRNTGELFF.

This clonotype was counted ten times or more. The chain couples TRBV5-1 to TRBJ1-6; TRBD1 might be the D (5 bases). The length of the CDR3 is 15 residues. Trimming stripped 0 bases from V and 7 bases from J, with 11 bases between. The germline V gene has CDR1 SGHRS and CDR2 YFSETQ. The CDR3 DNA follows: TGCGCCAGCAGCTTGGAAGGGGCAGGGAATTCACCCCTCCACTTT. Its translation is CASSLEGAGNSPLHF.

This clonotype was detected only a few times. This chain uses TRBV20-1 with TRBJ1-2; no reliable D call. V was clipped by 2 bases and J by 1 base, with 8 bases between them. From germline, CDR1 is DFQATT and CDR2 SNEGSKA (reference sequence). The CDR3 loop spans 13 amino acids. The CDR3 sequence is CSARQTGNYGYTF. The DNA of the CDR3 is TGCAGTGCTAGACAGACTGGTAACTATGGCTACACCTTC.

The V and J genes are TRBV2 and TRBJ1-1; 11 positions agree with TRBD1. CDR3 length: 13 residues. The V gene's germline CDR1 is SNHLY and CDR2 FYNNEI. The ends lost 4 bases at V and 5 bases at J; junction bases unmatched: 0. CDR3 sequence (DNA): TGTGCCAGCAGTGGGGACAGGGGGACTGAAGCTTTCTTT. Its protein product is CASSGDRGTEAFF.

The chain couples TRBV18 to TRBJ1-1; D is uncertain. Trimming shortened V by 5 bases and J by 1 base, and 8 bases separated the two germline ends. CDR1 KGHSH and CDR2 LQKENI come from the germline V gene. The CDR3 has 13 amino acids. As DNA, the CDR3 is TGTGCCAGCTCAGGGCAAAAGAACACTGAAGCTTTCTTT. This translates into CASSGQKNTEAFF.

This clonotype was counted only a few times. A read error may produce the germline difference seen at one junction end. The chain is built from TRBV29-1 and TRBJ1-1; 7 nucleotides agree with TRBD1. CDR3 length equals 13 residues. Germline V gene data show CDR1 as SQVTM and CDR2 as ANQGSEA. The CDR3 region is CSVEGGWNTEAFF. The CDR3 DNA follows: TGCAGCGTAGAAGGGGGCTGGAACACTGAAGCTTTCTTT. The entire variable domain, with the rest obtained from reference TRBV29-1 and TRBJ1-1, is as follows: SAVISQKPSRDICQRGTSLTIQCQVDSQVTMMFWYRQQPGQSLTLIATANQGSEATYESGFVIDKFPISRPNLTFSTLTVSNMSPEDSSIYLCSVEGGWNTEAFFGQGTRLTVV.

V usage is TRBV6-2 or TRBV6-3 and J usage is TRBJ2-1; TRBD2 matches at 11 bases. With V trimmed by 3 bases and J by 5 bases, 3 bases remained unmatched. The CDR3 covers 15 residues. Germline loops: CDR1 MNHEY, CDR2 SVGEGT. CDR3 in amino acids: CASSYLGLADNEQFF. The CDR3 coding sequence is TGTGCCAGCAGTTATCTGGGACTAGCGGACAATGAGCAGTTCTTC.

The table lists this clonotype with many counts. CDR3 in DNA: TGTGCCAGTAGTGACAGGGCGTTATATCAGCCCCAGCATTTT. The encoded protein is CASSDRALYQPQHF. V and J are TRBV19 and TRBJ1-5, with 7 positions matching TRBD1. V shed 5 bases and J 5 bases; nucleotides not matched to a gene: 6. Germline CDR1 is LNHDA and CDR2 is SQIVND (reference sequence). The CDR3 extends over 14 amino acids.

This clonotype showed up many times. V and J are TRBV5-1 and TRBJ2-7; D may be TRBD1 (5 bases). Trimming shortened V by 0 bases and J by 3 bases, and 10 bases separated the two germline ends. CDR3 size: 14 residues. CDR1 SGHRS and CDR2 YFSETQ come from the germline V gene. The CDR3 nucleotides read TGCGCCAGCAGCTTGGGCAGGGAAGACTACGAGCAGTACTTC. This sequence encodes CASSLGREDYEQYF.

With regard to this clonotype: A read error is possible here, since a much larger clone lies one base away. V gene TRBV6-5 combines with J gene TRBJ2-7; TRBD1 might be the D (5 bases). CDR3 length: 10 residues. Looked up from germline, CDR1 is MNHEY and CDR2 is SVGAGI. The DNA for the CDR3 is TGTACCAGCAAATTGGAGACAGAGTACTTC. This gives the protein CTSKLETEYF.

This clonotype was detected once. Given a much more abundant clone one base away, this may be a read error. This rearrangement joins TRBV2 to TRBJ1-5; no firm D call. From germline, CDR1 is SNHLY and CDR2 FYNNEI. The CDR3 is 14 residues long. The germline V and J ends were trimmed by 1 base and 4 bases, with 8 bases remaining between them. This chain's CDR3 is CASSEEGGNQPQHF. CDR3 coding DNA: TGTGCCAGCAGTGAAGAGGGCGGAAATCAGCCCCAGCATTTT.

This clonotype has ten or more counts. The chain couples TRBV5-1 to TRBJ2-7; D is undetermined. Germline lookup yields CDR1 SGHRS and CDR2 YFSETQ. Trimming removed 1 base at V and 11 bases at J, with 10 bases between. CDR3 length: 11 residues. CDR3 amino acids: CASSLSSKEYF. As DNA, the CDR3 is TGCGCCAGCAGCTTGAGTTCCAAGGAGTACTTC.

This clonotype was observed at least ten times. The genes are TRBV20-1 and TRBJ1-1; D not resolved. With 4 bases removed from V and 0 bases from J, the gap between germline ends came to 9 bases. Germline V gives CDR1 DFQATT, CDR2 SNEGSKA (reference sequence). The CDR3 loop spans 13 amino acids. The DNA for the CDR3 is TGCAGTGCTAAGTCCCGGATGAACACTGAAGCTTTCTTT. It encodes CSAKSRMNTEAFF.